This note documents a single T cell receptor beta chain sequence. This clonotype was counted ten times or more. Its antigen remains unidentified. No quality values exist for individual bases; no much larger clone is one base distant. Lymph node samples came from the axillary draining lymph nodes of breast cancer patients. From a lookup of the germline V gene, CDR1 and CDR2 are SGDLS and YYNGEE. V loses 0 bases of germline sequence and J loses 3 bases, and the interval between the two ends is 15 bases. The CDR3, cysteine through phenylalanine, is 17 amino acids long. Only CDR3 DNA is held: 51 bases, read in frame from base 1. This record comes from a study of breast tumors, draining lymph nodes, adjacent tissues (dated by TCRdb to about 2016). Regarding the complete study: In breast cancer patients, the study compared the TCR beta repertoires of tumor, adjacent nontumor tissue and axillary lymph nodes. In human breast cancer, the study set out to assess how tumor, surrounding tissue and draining lymph node repertoires relate to one another and whether T cells might be exchanged between them.

What the research found in general, with its limitations: The conclusion that tumor T cells originate in lymph nodes was framed as consistent with a hypothesis rather than directly demonstrated. T-cell repertoire diversity in tumors was found to be lower than in lymph nodes but higher than in nontumor tissue, and preferential V and J gene usage was observed. The similarity between tumor and nontumor tissue repertoires was significantly greater in luminal-like breast cancer than in basal-like breast cancer. The data were considered consistent with most tumor T cells being derived from the lymph node and subsequently expanding within tumor tissue.

Sequencer: Illumina HiSeq 2000. Multiplex PCR amplification was used to generate the TCR beta chain libraries. High-throughput sequencing was used to analyze the amplified TCR beta chain products. TCRdb handled the public reads itself, with Q25 trimming in fastp and clone calling in MiXCR, and kept productive beta chains. For every CDR3 protein sequence, its rows merge into one entry that carries the most common genes and DNA. This sample comprises some 130,000 distinct CDR3 sequences, approximately 21% of them detected only once. The ten largest clones take up roughly 2% of the sample. The rearranged chain carries TRBV9 and TRBJ1-4, with TRBD1 perhaps the D gene, on 6 matching bases. This clonotype was sampled from a female donor with breast cancer. Some clones in this sample may be carry-over from other donors' samples. The sequenced sample consisted of axillary lymph node tissue. The DNA sequence is given as TGTGCCAGCAGCGTAGAAGGGGCGGGACACCCTAATGAAAAACTGTTTTTT. This yields the protein CASSVEGAGHPNEKLFF.